A selection of T cell receptor beta chains follows, all from one sample in a study of shared clonotypes between healthy human individuals. Data came from immunoSEQ multiplex PCR; TCRdb stores just in-frame clones and leaves some out. The table records 2 million to 3 million clones, under 95% of them present only once. The sequencing sample was made of naive CD4+ T cells from PBMCs. These receptors originate from a young man in good health. Some clones in this sample may be carry-over from other donors' samples. CDR3s include the opening cysteine and the closing phenylalanine or tryptophan. A D gene is named only where the DNA matches it firmly. Only some rows state a clone size, as once, few, many or a class for expanded clones.

V gene: TRBV4-1
D gene: NA
clone size: NA
J gene: TRBJ2-7
CDR3 DNA: TGCGCCAGCAGCCAAGGGGCCGGACCGACCTACGAGCAGTACTTC
CDR3 protein: CASSQGAGPTYEQYF

V gene: TRBV18
D gene: NA
clone size: NA
J gene: TRBJ1-1
CDR3 DNA: TGTGCCAGCTCACCAGGGAGAGCAGGGACGATGGCTGAAGCTTTCTTT
CDR3 protein: CASSPGRAGTMAEAFF

V gene: TRBV7-9
D gene: NA
clone size: once
J gene: TRBJ2-6
CDR3 DNA: TGTGCCAGCAGCTTAGTCGCAGGGAAAAGCTCTGGGGCCAACGTCCTGACTTTC
CDR3 protein: CASSLVAGKSSGANVLTF

V gene: TRBV9
D gene: NA
clone size: NA
J gene: TRBJ1-4
CDR3 DNA: TGTGCCAGCAGCGCACCGGGCCGGCGTAATGAAAAACTGTTTTTT
CDR3 protein: CASSAPGRRNEKLFF

V gene: TRBV7-3
D gene: NA
clone size: NA
J gene: TRBJ2-2
CDR3 DNA: TGTGCCAGCAGCTTAGTGCCCGGGGAGCTGTTTTTT
CDR3 protein: CASSLVPGELFF

V gene: TRBV29-1
D gene: NA
clone size: NA
J gene: TRBJ2-3
CDR3 DNA: TGCAGCGTCGATACAGGGTCGGGGAGCACAGATACGCAGTATTTT
CDR3 protein: CSVDTGSGSTDTQYF

V gene: TRBV11-2
D gene: NA
clone size: NA
J gene: TRBJ2-2
CDR3 DNA: TGTGCCAGCAGCTTCCCGGGGGCGCCTGGCACCGGGGAGCTGTTTTTT
CDR3 protein: CASSFPGAPGTGELFF

V gene: TRBV21-1
D gene: NA
clone size: once
J gene: TRBJ2-1
CDR3 DNA: TGTGCCAGCAGCATCTCTAGCGGGATTAGCTACAATGAGCAGTTCTTC
CDR3 protein: CASSISSGISYNEQFF

V gene: TRBV9
D gene: NA
clone size: NA
J gene: TRBJ1-5
CDR3 DNA: TGTGCCAGCAACCCGACAGGTCTCTCTGATCAGCCCCAGCATTTT
CDR3 protein: CASNPTGLSDQPQHF

V gene: TRBV11-2
D gene: NA
clone size: NA
J gene: TRBJ1-5
CDR3 DNA: TGTGCCAGCAGCTTAGATCCCCAGAATAGCAATCAGCCCCAGCATTTT
CDR3 protein: CASSLDPQNSNQPQHF

V gene: TRBV5-1
D gene: NA
clone size: once
J gene: TRBJ2-5
CDR3 DNA: TGCGCCAGCAGCTTGGCCCCCGTGGGAGGTGAGACCCAGTACTTC
CDR3 protein: CASSLAPVGGETQYF

V gene: TRBV20-1
D gene: NA
clone size: few
J gene: TRBJ1-4
CDR3 DNA: TGCAGTTACGCACCCCGGGAAAAACTGTTTTTT
CDR3 protein: CSYAPREKLFF

V gene: TRBV2
D gene: TRBD1
clone size: NA
J gene: TRBJ1-5
CDR3 DNA: TGTGCCAGCACTCTTCCAGTTACAGGGGGCAATCAGCCCCAGCATTTT
CDR3 protein: CASTLPVTGGNQPQHF

V gene: TRBV28
D gene: NA
clone size: NA
J gene: TRBJ1-4
CDR3 DNA: TGTGCCAGCAGCGCCGTAGGTGCAACTAATGAAAAACTGTTTTTT
CDR3 protein: CASSAVGATNEKLFF

V gene: TRBV7-2
D gene: NA
clone size: NA
J gene: TRBJ2-7
CDR3 DNA: TGTGCCAGCAGCACTGGACCCTCTTACGAGCAGTACTTC
CDR3 protein: CASSTGPSYEQYF

V gene: TRBV7-2
D gene: TRBD1
clone size: NA
J gene: TRBJ2-7
CDR3 DNA: TGTGCCAGCAGCTTCGGGACAGGGAGGGAGCAGTACTTC
CDR3 protein: CASSFGTGREQYF